Below are 22 T cell receptor beta chains sequenced from a single sample in a study of neoadjuvant anti-PD-1 for oral cavity cancer. Data came from immunoSEQ multiplex PCR; TCRdb stores just in-frame clones and leaves some out. The data contain about 16,000 clones, around two thirds of them singletons. The sequencing here drew on PBMCs, taken before nivolumab (anti-PD-1) treatment. These receptors were obtained from a person aged 40 to 85 with oral cavity squamous cell carcinoma.

This chain uses TRBV11-2 with TRBJ2-7, with D uncertain. The CDR3 consists of 15 residues. V lost 5 bases and J lost 6, with 20 bases in between. Germline CDR1 SGHAT, CDR2 FQNNGV. CDR3 sequence: CASSQPMATKGEQYF. The CDR3 nucleotides read TGTGCCAGCAGCCAACCAATGGCGACCAAGGGCGAGCAGTACTTC.

The V call is TRBV6-5, the J call TRBJ2-7, with 9 bases aligning to TRBD2. Germline lookup yields CDR1 MNHEY and CDR2 SVGAGI. This CDR3 region has 14 residues. The J segment lost 5 bases and the V segment lost 9 bases, leaving 11 bases of the junction unmatched. CDR3 sequence: CASSVAGDPNEQYF. The CDR3 coding sequence is TGTGCCAGTTCCGTAGCGGGAGATCCCAACGAGCAGTACTTC.

The chain joins TRBV5-6 to TRBJ2-7; TRBD1 aligns across 7 bases. From germline, CDR1 is SGHDT and CDR2 YYEEEE. After removal of 5 bases from V and 2 bases from J, the junction contained 7 bases not matched to a gene. CDR3 length: 14 residues. As DNA, the CDR3 is TGTGCCAGCAGGGCCGACAGGGCGACCTACGAGCAGTACTTC. It encodes CASRADRATYEQYF.

The chain uses TRBV19 and TRBJ2-7; D remains ambiguous. CDR3 length: 13 amino acids. Germline values: CDR1 LNHDA, CDR2 SQIVND (reference sequence). V lost 1 base to trimming and J lost 8 bases, with 12 bases between them. Here the CDR3 DNA reads TGTGCCAGTAGTATAGGGGCCAGCGCCAAGCAGTACTTC. Translating it yields CASSIGASAKQYF.

This chain links TRBV11-2 with TRBJ2-1; D is uncertain. This CDR3 is built from 13 residues. The V gene lost 8 bases and the J gene lost 6 bases, with 14 bases spanning the gap. Per germline, CDR1 SGHAT and CDR2 FQNNGV. The CDR3 protein is CASAEGVRNEQFF. The CDR3 bases are TGTGCCAGCGCCGAAGGTGTGCGCAATGAGCAGTTCTTC. The full variable domain, rest sourced from reference TRBV11-2 and TRBJ2-1, is EAGVAQSPRYKIIEKRQSVAFWCNPISGHATLYWYQQILGQGPKLLIQFQNNGVVDDSQLPKDRFSAERLKGVDSTLKIQPAKLEDSAVYLCASAEGVRNEQFFGPGTRLTVL.

A few counts support this clone. The rearrangement uses TRBV5-1 and TRBJ2-7; 10 nucleotides align to TRBD2. The CDR3 covers 15 residues. CDR1 and CDR2 from the germline V gene are SGHRS and YFSETQ. The junction had 5 bases not matched to a gene; V was cut back by 0 bases and J by 5 bases. In DNA, the CDR3 is TGCGCCAGCAGCTTGGGGGGACTAGCGAGTAACGAGCAGTACTTC. Residues: CASSLGGLASNEQYF.

The chain employs TRBV5-8 and TRBJ2-1; tentatively, D is TRBD2 (5 bases). Per the germline V gene, CDR1 is SGHTS and CDR2 is YDEGEE. The CDR3 is made up of 15 amino acids. Trimming took 0 bases from V and 4 from J, leaving 11 bases between them. This CDR3 is CASSLGLGSYNEQFF. The CDR3 nucleotides are TGTGCCAGCAGCTTGGGCCTAGGGAGTTACAATGAGCAGTTCTTC.

This clone appeared a single time. V is TRBV30 and J is TRBJ2-7; 9 bases match TRBD2. The CDR3 loop spans 14 amino acids. Trimming cost V 1 base and J 4 bases; bases outside gene matches: 5. The germline CDR1 and CDR2 sequences are GTSNPN and SVGIG (reference sequence). The CDR3 reads CAWSGLAEQYEQYF. CDR3 nucleotides: TGTGCCTGGAGTGGACTAGCGGAGCAATACGAGCAGTACTTC.

The rearrangement uses TRBV10-2 and TRBJ1-3; D gene unclear. V was shortened by 10 bases and J by 0 bases, with 10 bases between the two germline ends. The germline CDR1 and CDR2 sequences are WSHSY and SAAADI. The CDR3 covers 13 residues. The CDR3 here is CATRPSSGNTIYF. The CDR3 DNA sequence: TGCGCCACCCGACCGAGCTCTGGAAACACCATATATTTT.

The chain links TRBV10-1 to TRBJ2-7, with D perhaps TRBD1 (6 bases). CDR3 length: 13 residues. V was pared by 7 bases and J by 2 bases, with 12 bases between. Germline-derived CDR1 and CDR2 are WNHNN and SYGVQD (reference sequence). In DNA form, the CDR3 reads TGCGCCAGCACGGACAGACCGACCTACGAGCAGTACTTC. This gives the protein CASTDRPTYEQYF.

The chain combines TRBV6-5 with TRBJ1-2, with TRBD1 matching 7 bases. The V gene's germline CDR1 is MNHEY and CDR2 SVGAGI. The CDR3 has 11 residues. V lost 8 bases and J lost 5; bases outside the gene matches: 2. The CDR3: CASGTDYGYTF. The CDR3 DNA reads TGTGCCAGCGGGACAGATTATGGCTACACCTTC.

This clone was observed a single time. The rearrangement joins TRBV28 to TRBJ2-1; TRBD1 agrees at 9 bases. CDR1 MDHEN and CDR2 SYDVKM come from the germline V gene. CDR3 length equals 15 residues. V was pared by 2 bases and J by 6 bases, with 5 bases of the junction left unmatched. The DNA of the CDR3 is TGTGCCAGCAGTTTACATGGACAGGGGATCAATGAGCAGTTCTTC. It specifies CASSLHGQGINEQFF.

This chain joins TRBV10-2 and TRBJ1-2; possibly TRBD1 for D (5 bases). The CDR3 totals 13 residues. Germline CDR1 and CDR2: WSHSY and SAAADI. V was clipped by 4 bases and J by 2 bases, with 8 bases between them. Here the CDR3 DNA reads TGCGCCAGCAGTGGGGGACTGAACTATGGCTACACCTTC. Translating it yields CASSGGLNYGYTF.

The chain combines TRBV5-6 with TRBJ2-5; no clear D gene. With 4 bases removed from V and 2 bases from J, the gap between germline ends came to 18 bases. From germline, CDR1 is SGHDT and CDR2 YYEEEE. CDR3 length equals 16 residues. The CDR3 region has the DNA TGTGCCAGCAGCCATAAAGGAACTGGTCCTCAAGAGACCCAGTACTTC. Amino acid sequence: CASSHKGTGPQETQYF.

The chain's CDR3 is CASSISSGTTAFF. For the CDR3, the DNA is TGTGCCAGTAGTATCAGTTCGGGGACGACGGCTTTCTTT. The rearrangement uses TRBV19 and TRBJ1-1; TRBD1 might be the D (5 bases). The CDR3 covers 13 residues. CDR1 and CDR2 (germline): LNHDA, SQIVND (reference sequence). The germline V and J ends were trimmed by 3 bases and 11 bases, with 16 bases remaining between them.

This chain connects TRBV5-1 to TRBJ1-1, with 7 bases lining up with TRBD1. Germline loops: CDR1 SGHRS, CDR2 YFSETQ. The V and J ends lost 0 bases and 5 bases, in that order; junction bases with no gene match: 10. The CDR3 loop spans 16 amino acids. The CDR3: CASSLDNQGVGTEAFF. CDR3 DNA: TGCGCCAGCAGCTTGGACAACCAGGGGGTAGGAACTGAAGCTTTCTTT. Variable domain in full (rest from reference TRBV5-1 and TRBJ1-1): KAGVTQTPRYLIKTRGQQVTLSCSPISGHRSVSWYQQTPGQGLQFLFEYFSETQRNKGNFPGRFSGRQFSNSRSEMNVSTLELGDSALYLCASSLDNQGVGTEAFFGQGTRLTVV.

This chain uses TRBV7-9 with TRBJ2-7; 7 nucleotides agree with TRBD2. The CDR3 runs to 15 residues. Germline-derived CDR1 and CDR2 are SEHNR and FQNEAQ (reference sequence). V trimming: 1 base; J trimming: 5 bases; junction bases outside the gene matches: 8. For the CDR3, the DNA is TGTGCCAGCAGCTTAGTGGGGGGAGGGACCAACGAGCAGTACTTC. Translated: CASSLVGGGTNEQYF.

Only one count was recorded for this clone. The chain recombines TRBV19 with TRBJ1-2; 9 nucleotides line up with TRBD1. V shed 4 bases, J shed 7 bases, and the junction held 10 bases outside the gene matches. Germline CDR1 LNHDA, CDR2 SQIVND (reference sequence). This CDR3 contains 15 residues. CDR3 DNA sequence: TGTGCCAGTAGTAACCGGGACAGGGAAGCCGGTGGCTACACCTTC. This encodes CASSNRDREAGGYTF.

This clone was recorded a few times. The chain has TRBV2 and TRBJ2-1; 7 nucleotides align to TRBD1. V gave up 4 bases and J gave up 9 bases; unmatched junction bases: 12. CDR1 and CDR2 (germline): SNHLY, FYNNEI. This CDR3 spans 15 amino acids. In DNA form, the CDR3 reads TGTGCCAGCAGTGCCGGGACAGTTTATCCTGGTGAGCAGTTCTTC. Protein sequence: CASSAGTVYPGEQFF.

The chain is built from TRBV10-2 and TRBJ1-2; tentatively, D is TRBD1 (6 bases). Trimming took 8 bases from V and 2 from J, leaving 9 bases between them. The CDR3 covers 12 residues. Germline V gene lookup returns CDR1 WSHSY and CDR2 SAAADI. The CDR3 spells CASATGNYGYTF. The CDR3 DNA follows: TGCGCCAGCGCTACAGGGAACTATGGCTACACCTTC.

This rearrangement joins TRBV29-1 to TRBJ1-1; D is undetermined. This CDR3 comprises 12 residues. V lost 5 bases and J 1 base, leaving 8 bases between the germline ends. Germline V gene lookup returns CDR1 SQVTM and CDR2 ANQGSEA. This CDR3 reads CSVSRANTEAFF. The CDR3 DNA reads as TGCAGCGTTTCGCGAGCGAACACTGAAGCTTTCTTT.

V is TRBV6-4 and J is TRBJ1-1; D is undetermined. The CDR3 extends over 13 amino acids. V was clipped by 3 bases and J by 1 base, with 6 bases between them. CDR1 and CDR2 (germline): MRHNA, SNTAGT. The CDR3: CASSEARNTEAFF. DNA for the CDR3: TGTGCCAGCAGTGAAGCACGGAACACTGAAGCTTTCTTT.